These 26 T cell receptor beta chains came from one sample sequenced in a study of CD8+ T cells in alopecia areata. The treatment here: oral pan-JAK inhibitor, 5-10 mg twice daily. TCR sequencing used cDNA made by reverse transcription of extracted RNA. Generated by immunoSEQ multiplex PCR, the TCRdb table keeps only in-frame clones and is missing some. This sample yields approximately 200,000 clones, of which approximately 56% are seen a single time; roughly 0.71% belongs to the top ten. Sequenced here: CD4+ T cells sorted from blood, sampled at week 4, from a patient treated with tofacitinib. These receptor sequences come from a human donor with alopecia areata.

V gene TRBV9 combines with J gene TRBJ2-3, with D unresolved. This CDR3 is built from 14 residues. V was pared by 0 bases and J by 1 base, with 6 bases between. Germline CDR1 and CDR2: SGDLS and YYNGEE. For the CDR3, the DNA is TGTGCCAGCAGCGTAGATGTGGGCACAGATACGCAGTATTTT. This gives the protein CASSVDVGTDTQYF. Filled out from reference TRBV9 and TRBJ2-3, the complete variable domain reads DSGVTQTPKHLITATGQRVTLRCSPRSGDLSVYWYQQSLDQGLQFLIQYYNGEERAKGNILERFSAQQFPDLHSELNLSSLELGDSALYFCASSVDVGTDTQYFGPGTRLTVL.

The CDR3 sequence: CSVGVTGMSEQYF. CDR3 bases: TGCAGCGTTGGGGTGACAGGGATGAGCGAGCAGTACTTC. J is TRBJ2-7 and V is TRBV29-1; 7 positions agree with TRBD1. After removal of 4 bases from V and 6 bases from J, the junction contained 9 bases not matched to a gene. Germline-derived CDR1 and CDR2 are SQVTM and ANQGSEA. The CDR3 spans 13 residues.

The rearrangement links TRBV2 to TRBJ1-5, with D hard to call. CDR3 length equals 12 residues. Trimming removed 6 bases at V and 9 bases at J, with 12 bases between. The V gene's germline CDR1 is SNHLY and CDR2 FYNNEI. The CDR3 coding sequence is TGTGCCAGCAGAAGGGAGGTGGGGCCCCAGCATTTT. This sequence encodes CASRREVGPQHF.

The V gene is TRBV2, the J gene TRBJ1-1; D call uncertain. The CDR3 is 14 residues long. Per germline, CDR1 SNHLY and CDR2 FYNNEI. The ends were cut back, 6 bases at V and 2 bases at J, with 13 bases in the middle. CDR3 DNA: TGTGCCAGCAGGGGTAACGGGGTAAACACTGAAGCTTTCTTT. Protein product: CASRGNGVNTEAFF.

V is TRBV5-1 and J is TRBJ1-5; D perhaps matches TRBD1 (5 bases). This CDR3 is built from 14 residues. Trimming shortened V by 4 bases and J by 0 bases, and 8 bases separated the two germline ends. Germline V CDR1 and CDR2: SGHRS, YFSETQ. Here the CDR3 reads CASSPDSSNQPQHF. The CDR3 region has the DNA TGCGCCAGCAGCCCCGACAGTAGCAATCAGCCCCAGCATTTT.

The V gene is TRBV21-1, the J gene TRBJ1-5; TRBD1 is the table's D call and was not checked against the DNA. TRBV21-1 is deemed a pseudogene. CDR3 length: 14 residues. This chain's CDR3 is CASSLDRESQPQHF. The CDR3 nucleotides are TGTGCCAGCAGCCTCGACAGGGAGAGTCAGCCCCAGCATTTT.

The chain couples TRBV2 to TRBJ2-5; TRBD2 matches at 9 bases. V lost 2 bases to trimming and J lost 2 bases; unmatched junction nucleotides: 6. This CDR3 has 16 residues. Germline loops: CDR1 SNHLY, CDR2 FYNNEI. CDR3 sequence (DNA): TGTGCCAGCAGTGAAATGCCTAGCGGGAAACAAGAGACCCAGTACTTC. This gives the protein CASSEMPSGKQETQYF.

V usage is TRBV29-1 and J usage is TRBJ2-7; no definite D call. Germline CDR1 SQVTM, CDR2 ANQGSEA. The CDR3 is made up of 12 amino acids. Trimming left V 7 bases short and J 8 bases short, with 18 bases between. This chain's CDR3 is CSASGPLLKQYF. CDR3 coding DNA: TGCAGCGCGTCCGGGCCTTTGTTGAAGCAGTACTTC.

The CDR3 is CASSSQVNSGANVLTF. DNA for the CDR3: TGTGCCAGCAGTTCCCAGGTGAACTCTGGGGCCAACGTCCTGACTTTC. The chain links TRBV27 to TRBJ2-6; D not resolved. Germline CDR1 is MNHEY and CDR2 is SMNVEV (reference sequence). The CDR3 is made up of 16 amino acids. V lost 4 bases to trimming and J lost 0 bases, with 10 bases between them.

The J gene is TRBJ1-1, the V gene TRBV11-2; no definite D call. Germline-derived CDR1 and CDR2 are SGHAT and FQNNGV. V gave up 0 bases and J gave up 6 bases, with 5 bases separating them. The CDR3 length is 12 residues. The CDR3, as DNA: TGTGCCAGCAGCTTAGACACGGCTGAAGCTTTCTTT. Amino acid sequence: CASSLDTAEAFF.

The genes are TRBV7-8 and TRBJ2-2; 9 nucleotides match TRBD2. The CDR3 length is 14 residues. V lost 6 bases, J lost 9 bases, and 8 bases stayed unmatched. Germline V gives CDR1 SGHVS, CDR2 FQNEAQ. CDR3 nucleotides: TGTGCCAGCAGAAATAGCGGGAGTACGAGGGAGCTGTTTTTT. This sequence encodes CASRNSGSTRELFF.

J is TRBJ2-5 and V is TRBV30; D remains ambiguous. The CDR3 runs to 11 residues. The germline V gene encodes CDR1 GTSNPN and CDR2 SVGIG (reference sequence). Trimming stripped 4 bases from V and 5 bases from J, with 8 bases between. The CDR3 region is CAWKTRETQYF. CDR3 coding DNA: TGTGCCTGGAAGACTCGGGAGACCCAGTACTTC.

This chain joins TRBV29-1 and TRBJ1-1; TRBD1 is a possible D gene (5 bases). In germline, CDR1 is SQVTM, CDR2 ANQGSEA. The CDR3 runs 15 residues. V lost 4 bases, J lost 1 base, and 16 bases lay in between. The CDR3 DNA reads TGCAGCGTTGTACGTCCGGGGCGCTGGAACACTGAAGCTTTCTTT. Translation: CSVVRPGRWNTEAFF. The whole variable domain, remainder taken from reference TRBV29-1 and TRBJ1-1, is SAVISQKPSRDICQRGTSLTIQCQVDSQVTMMFWYRQQPGQSLTLIATANQGSEATYESGFVIDKFPISRPNLTFSTLTVSNMSPEDSSIYLCSVVRPGRWNTEAFFGQGTRLTVV.

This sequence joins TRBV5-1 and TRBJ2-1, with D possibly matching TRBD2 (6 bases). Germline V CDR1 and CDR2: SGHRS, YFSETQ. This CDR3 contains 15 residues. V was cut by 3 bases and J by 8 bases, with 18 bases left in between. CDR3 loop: CASSSQAGWRDEQFF. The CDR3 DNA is TGCGCCAGCAGCTCCCAGGCGGGGTGGAGGGATGAGCAGTTCTTC.

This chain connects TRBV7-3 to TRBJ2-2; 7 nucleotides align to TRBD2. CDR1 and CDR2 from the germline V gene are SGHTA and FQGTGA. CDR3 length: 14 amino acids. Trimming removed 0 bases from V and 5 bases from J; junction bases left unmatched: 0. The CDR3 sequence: CASSLTSGTGELFF. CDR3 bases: TGTGCCAGCAGCTTAACTAGCGGGACCGGGGAGCTGTTTTTT.

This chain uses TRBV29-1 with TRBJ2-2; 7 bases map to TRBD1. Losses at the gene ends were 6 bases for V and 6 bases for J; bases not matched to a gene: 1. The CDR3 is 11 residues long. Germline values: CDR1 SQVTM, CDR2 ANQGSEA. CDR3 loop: CSVQGAGELFF. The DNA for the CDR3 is TGCAGCGTGCAGGGGGCCGGGGAGCTGTTTTTT.

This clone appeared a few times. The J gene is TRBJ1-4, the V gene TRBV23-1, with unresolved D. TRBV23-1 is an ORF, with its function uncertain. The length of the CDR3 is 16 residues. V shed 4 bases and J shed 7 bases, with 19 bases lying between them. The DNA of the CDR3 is TGCGCCAGCAGTCCCCAAATCCTCGCATGTGGTGAAAAACTGTTTTTT. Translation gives CASSPQILACGEKLFF.

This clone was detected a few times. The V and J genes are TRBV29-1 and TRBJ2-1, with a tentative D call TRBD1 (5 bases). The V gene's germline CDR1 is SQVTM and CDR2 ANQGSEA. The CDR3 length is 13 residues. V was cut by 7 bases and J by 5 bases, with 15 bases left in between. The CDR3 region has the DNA TGCAGCGGCGGAGCAGGGAAGGACAATGAGCAGTTCTTC. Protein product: CSGGAGKDNEQFF.

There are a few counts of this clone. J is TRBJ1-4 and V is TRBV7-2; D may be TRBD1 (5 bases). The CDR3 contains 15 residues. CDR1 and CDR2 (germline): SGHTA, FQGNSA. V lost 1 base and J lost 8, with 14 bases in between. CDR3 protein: CASSLGQTAVEKLFF. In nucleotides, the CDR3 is TGTGCCAGCAGCTTAGGACAGACCGCCGTGGAAAAACTGTTTTTT.

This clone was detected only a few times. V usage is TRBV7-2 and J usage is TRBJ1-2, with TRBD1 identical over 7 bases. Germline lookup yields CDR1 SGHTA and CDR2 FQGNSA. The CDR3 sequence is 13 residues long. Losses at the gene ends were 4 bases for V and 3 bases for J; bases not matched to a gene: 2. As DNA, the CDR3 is TGTGCCAGCAGCTCCACAGGGGACTATGGCTACACCTTC. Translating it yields CASSSTGDYGYTF.

CDR3 sequence reads: CASSPTTGSYEQYF. CDR3 coding DNA: TGTGCCAGTAGCCCTACGACGGGCTCCTACGAGCAGTACTTC. The V and J genes are TRBV19 and TRBJ2-7; D remains ambiguous. Germline-derived CDR1 and CDR2 are LNHDA and SQIVND (reference sequence). The CDR3 length is 14 residues. The V and J ends lost 6 bases and 0 bases respectively, with 12 bases between them.

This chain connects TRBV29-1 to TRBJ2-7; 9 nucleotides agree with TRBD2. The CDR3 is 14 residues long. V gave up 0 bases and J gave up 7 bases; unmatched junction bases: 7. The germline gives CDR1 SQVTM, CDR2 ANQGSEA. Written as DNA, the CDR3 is TGCAGCGTTGAAGATCAAGCGGGAGGTCGGGAGCAGTACTTC. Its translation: CSVEDQAGGREQYF.

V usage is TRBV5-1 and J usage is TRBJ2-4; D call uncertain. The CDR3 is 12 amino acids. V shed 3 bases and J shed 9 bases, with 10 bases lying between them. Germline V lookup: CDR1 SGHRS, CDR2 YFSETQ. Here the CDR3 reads CASSSQGPIQYF. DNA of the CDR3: TGCGCCAGCAGCTCCCAAGGGCCCATTCAGTACTTC.

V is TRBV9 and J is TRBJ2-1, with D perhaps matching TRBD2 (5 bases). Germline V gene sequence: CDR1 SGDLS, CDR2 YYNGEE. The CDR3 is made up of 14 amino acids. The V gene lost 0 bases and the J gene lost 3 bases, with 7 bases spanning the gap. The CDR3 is CASSVVASYNEQFF. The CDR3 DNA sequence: TGTGCCAGCAGCGTAGTAGCGAGCTACAATGAGCAGTTCTTC.

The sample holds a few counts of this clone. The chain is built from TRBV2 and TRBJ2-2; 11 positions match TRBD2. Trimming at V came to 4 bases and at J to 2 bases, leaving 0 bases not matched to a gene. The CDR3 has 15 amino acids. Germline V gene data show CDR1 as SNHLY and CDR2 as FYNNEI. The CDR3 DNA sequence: TGTGCCAGCAGTGGACTAGCGGGAAACACCGGGGAGCTGTTTTTT. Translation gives CASSGLAGNTGELFF.

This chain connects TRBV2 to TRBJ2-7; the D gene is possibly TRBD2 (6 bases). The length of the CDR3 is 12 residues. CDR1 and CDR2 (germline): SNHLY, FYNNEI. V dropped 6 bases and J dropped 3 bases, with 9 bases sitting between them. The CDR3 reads CASRQEGYEQYF. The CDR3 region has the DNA TGTGCCAGCAGACAGGAGGGCTACGAGCAGTACTTC.